This T cell receptor (beta chain) came from a study of T cell clonotyping in hematopoietic cell transplantation. The study's findings and limits: Broader posttransplant TCR repertoire diversity was predicted by graft donor and pretransplant recipient Inverse Simpson Index values. Cells were unsorted, so CD4 and CD8 contributions were not separated. After transplant, recipient diversity fell while pathologically expanded clonotypes grew through day 180.

Trimming removed 2 bases at V and 8 bases at J, with 16 bases between. Germline values: CDR1 SGHRS, CDR2 YFSETQ. The CDR3 loop spans 14 amino acids. Produced via immunoSEQ multiplex PCR; TCRdb's table is partial and in-frame only. This table holds approximately 12,000 clones, about 72% found once. Recipients were bled about 28 days pretransplant and at posttransplant days 30, 100, 180. As for this clone: Its antigen is undetermined.

The sequence was obtained from a male patient between 60 and 69 years old who had an allogeneic stem cell transplant from an unrelated donor, so the T cells may come from the graft donor. Some clones in this sample may be carry-over from other donors' samples. V is TRBV5-1 and J is TRBJ1-2; D might be TRBD1 (6 bases). Source: peripheral blood mononuclear cells, taken 180 days after allogeneic stem cell transplant. The CDR3 DNA is TGCGCCAGCAGCTTAGCCTCGGACAGTAGGGGCTACACCTTC. It translates to CASSLASDSRGYTF.